This T cell receptor (beta chain) originates from a study of Ad26.COV2.S vaccination and SARS-CoV-2 variants (dated by TCRdb to the early 2020s). As for the study more broadly: Vaccine-arm donors were drawn from COV1001, a multicentre, randomized, double-blind, placebo-controlled phase I-IIa trial of Ad26.COV2.S in healthy adults. Trial participants were randomized into five groups of five, in which low-dose or high-dose Ad26.COV2.S was given once or twice, or placebo was given on both occasions. The TCR-sequenced set comprised approximately 32 samples: approximately 20 Ad26.COV2.S vaccine recipients, 5 placebo recipients and 8 SARS-CoV-2 convalescent individuals. Ad26.COV2.S was administered intramuscularly at 5 x 10^10 or 1 x 10^11 viral particles, either as a single shot or as two shots given 56 days apart. Investigators did not know the trial group allocation while performing experiments and assessing outcomes. The specificity and breadth of SARS-CoV-2-reactive T cell receptors after Ad26.COV2.S vaccination were assessed by TCRbeta repertoire sequencing. General findings and caveats noted by the study authors: Spike-specific TCR breadth was higher in Ad26.COV2.S recipients than in placebo recipients (P = 0.0014). The study lacked the statistical power to compare responses across vaccine doses or regimens. Non-spike TCR breadth was comparable between vaccine and placebo recipients, consistent with the vaccine containing only spike. According to the authors, total T cell responses may have been underestimated by the TCR breadth and depth analyses. After vaccination, substantial breadth of spike-specific CD8+ and CD4+ T cell responses was reported.

The immunoSEQ Assay was used to sequence TCRbeta CDR3 regions. After extraction, genomic DNA underwent amplification by bias-controlled multiplex PCR, followed by high-throughput sequencing. The paper's data handling went like this. Collapsing and filtering of sequences were performed to quantify the absolute abundance of each unique TCRbeta CDR3 region. T cell fraction was estimated by normalization of TCRbeta template counts to usable DNA, with usable DNA being measured through amplification of reference genes present in all nucleated cells. Repertoire TCRs were annotated as SARS-CoV-2-specific when V gene, CDR3 amino acid sequence and J gene were exactly matched to a known reactive TCR set. The reference SARS-CoV-2 TCR set was derived from MIRA and filtered for enrichment in COVID-19-positive ImmuneCODE repertoires, a step that removed public or cross-reactive TCRs. Drawing on the MIRA antigens, annotated TCRs were analysed further at the level of specific ORF or position within ORF. Depth was the summed frequency of annotated unique rearrangements, while breadth was defined as annotated unique rearrangements over total unique productive rearrangements. Two-sided Wilcoxon rank-sum tests were used to compare TCR breadth between groups. TCRdb took over this immuneACCESS table, retaining in-frame rearrangements with V and J assigned. Such tables are incomplete; in checked studies, under half of the missing clones stem from an unresolved V gene, and the remainder is unexplained. V, J and clone size reflect that table, while D and trimming were determined from the DNA. In this sample the table shows about 440,000 clones, less than 95% of which occur a single time. The ten largest clones add up to 4.3% of the sample.

The sample's treatment or condition label, in plain terms: over 15 received Ad26.COV2.S at low or high dose, single or two shots; five or six received placebo; per-sample allocation not given. For vaccine and placebo recipients, the sequenced repertoires came from samples collected on day 63 after the first injection. Between 29 July and 7 August 2020, Cohort 1b enrolled around 24 adults aged 18-55 years at one site in Boston, USA. Ad26.COV2.S was a replication-incompetent adenovirus type 26 vector that expressed a prefusion-stabilized SARS-CoV-2 spike protein derived from the original Wuhan strain. Remarks on this clone: Its antigen remains unidentified. Base qualities are not provided; no much larger clone lies one nucleotide away.

V was cut back by 4 bases and J by 0 bases, leaving a gap of 17 bases between them. In the germline V gene, CDR1 corresponds to SGHRS and CDR2 to YFSETQ. Spanning cysteine to phenylalanine, the CDR3 consists of 16 amino acids. CDR3 DNA only is kept here, 48 bases in frame from base 1. This clonotype was sampled from a person between 18 and 65 years old who received the Ad26.COV2.S COVID-19 vaccine or a placebo. The chain was built from TRBV5-1 and TRBJ2-7; TRBD2 is perhaps the D gene, given 6 matching bases. The material sequenced was peripheral blood, taken in a trial of Ad26.COV2.S vaccine versus placebo. CDR3 loop: CASSPGLTLSSYEQYF. The nucleotides read TGCGCCAGCAGCCCTGGACTAACACTCAGCTCCTACGAGCAGTACTTC.